This T cell receptor beta chain was observed in a study of shared clonotypes between healthy human individuals. Study-wide points: Sorted-subset sequencing was shown by rarefaction to be incomplete despite large depth.

Over several immunoSEQ plates, each subset's genomic DNA was distributed in even portions. The method was immunoSEQ multiplex PCR; TCRdb's version includes in-frame clones alone and lacks a portion of them. The table shows about 680,000 clones, with about 91% occurring only once. Note on this clone: Antigen unknown.

As defined, naive CD8 cells were CD45RO-negative and positively selected for CCR7, with terminally differentiated effector memory CD45RA+ cells excluded. Within Nashville, Tennessee resided all donors, each a Caucasian adult. Per the germline V gene, CDR1 is MRHNA and CDR2 is SNTAGT. CDR3 length equals 13 residues. The V gene lost 3 bases and the J gene lost 4 bases, with 8 bases spanning the gap. Sequencing was done on a sample of naive CD8+ T cells sorted from blood. The chain is built from TRBV6-4 and TRBJ2-3; D remains unclear. The source is a man younger than 45 in good health. This CDR3 is CASSETEADTQYF. The CDR3 DNA reads TGTGCCAGCAGTGAAACAGAGGCAGATACGCAGTATTTT.